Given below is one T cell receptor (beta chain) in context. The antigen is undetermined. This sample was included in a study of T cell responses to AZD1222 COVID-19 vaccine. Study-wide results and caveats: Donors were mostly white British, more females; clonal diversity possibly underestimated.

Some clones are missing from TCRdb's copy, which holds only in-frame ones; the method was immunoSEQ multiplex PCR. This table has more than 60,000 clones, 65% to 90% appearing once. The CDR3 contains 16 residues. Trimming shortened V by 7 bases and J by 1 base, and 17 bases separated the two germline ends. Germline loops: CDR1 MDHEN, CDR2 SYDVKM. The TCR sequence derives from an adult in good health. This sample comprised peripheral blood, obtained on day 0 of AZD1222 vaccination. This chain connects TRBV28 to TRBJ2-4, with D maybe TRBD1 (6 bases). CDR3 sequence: CASNPKGQGAKNIQYF. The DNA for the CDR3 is TGTGCCAGCAACCCCAAAGGGCAGGGGGCCAAAAACATTCAGTACTTC. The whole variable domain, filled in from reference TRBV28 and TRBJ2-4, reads DVKVTQSSRYLVKRTGEKVFLECVQDMDHENMFWYRQDPGLGLRLIYFSYDVKMKEKGDIPEGYSVSREKKERFSLILESASTNQTSMYLCASNPKGQGAKNIQYFGAGTRLSVL.